The next 21 T cell receptor beta chains were all read from a single sample in a study of T cell repertoires in cytomegalovirus infection. Their antigens remain unidentified. MiXCR, applied by TCRdb to the reads, yields one record per CDR3 protein. The data contain 750,000 to 950,000 distinct CDR3 sequences, under 35% of them singletons. The material sequenced was cultured CD8+ T cells from PBMCs, taken from culture after CMV antigen stimulation. The receptors originated from a human donor in good health (CMV status not recorded). Some clones in this sample may be carry-over from other donors' samples.

This clonotype was detected only a few times. This chain connects TRBV7-6 to TRBJ2-1; 8 bases align to TRBD2. The CDR3 is 15 amino acids. From germline, CDR1 is SGHVS and CDR2 FNYEAQ. Trimming took 5 bases from V and 5 from J; bases not matched to a gene: 8. The CDR3 here is CASSPGGGPNNEQFF. CDR3 coding DNA: TGTGCCAGCAGCCCGGGAGGGGGGCCCAACAATGAGCAGTTCTTC. The full variable domain, in which reference TRBV7-6 and TRBJ2-1 provide the parts outside the CDR3, is GAGVSQSPRYKVTKRGQDVALRCDPISGHVSLYWYRQALGQGPEFLTYFNYEAQQDKSGLPNDRFSAERPEGSISTLTIQRTEQRDSAMYRCASSPGGGPNNEQFFGPGTRLTVL.

The sample holds many counts of this clonotype. The gene calls are TRBV7-8 and TRBJ2-7; 11 bases map to TRBD1. The V and J ends lost 4 bases and 3 bases, in that order; junction bases with no gene match: 11. The length of the CDR3 is 17 residues. CDR1 SGHVS and CDR2 FQNEAQ come from the germline V gene. CDR3 region: CASSWGTGGRRSYEQYV. The CDR3 bases are TGTGCCAGCAGCTGGGGGACAGGGGGACGGAGAAGCTACGAGCAGTACGTC.

The gene calls are TRBV4-1 and TRBJ2-7, with D perhaps matching TRBD2 (5 bases). With 0 bases removed from V and 7 bases from J, the gap between germline ends came to 10 bases. This CDR3 contains 13 residues. Germline V gene lookup returns CDR1 MGHRA and CDR2 YSYEKL. CDR3 in amino acids: CASSQERALEQYV. CDR3 nucleotides: TGCGCCAGCAGCCAAGAGAGGGCCCTGGAGCAGTACGTC.

This clonotype was counted many times. CDR3 in amino acids: CASSLETLAAFF. In nucleotides, the CDR3 is TGTGCCAGCAGCTTAGAAACCTTGGCGGCTTTCTTT. The genes are TRBV7-2 and TRBJ1-1; D not certain. Germline loops: CDR1 SGHTA, CDR2 FQGNSA. The V gene lost 1 base and the J gene lost 11 bases, with 11 bases spanning the gap. The CDR3 loop spans 12 amino acids.

The chain recombines TRBV5-5 with TRBJ1-2; 8 positions agree with TRBD1. The CDR3 loop spans 14 amino acids. Per germline, CDR1 SGHKS and CDR2 YYEKEE (reference sequence). Trimming cost V 5 bases and J 5 bases; bases outside gene matches: 8. The CDR3 sequence: CASRAGGARYGYTF. Here the CDR3 DNA reads TGTGCCAGCAGGGCAGGGGGCGCACGGTATGGCTACACCTTC.

This clonotype was seen at least ten times. V is TRBV5-1 and J is TRBJ1-1; no reliable D call. Trimming removed 4 bases from V and 1 base from J, with 8 bases in between. This CDR3 region has 13 residues. Germline CDR1 SGHRS, CDR2 YFSETQ. CDR3 DNA sequence: TGCGCCAGCAGCGAGGTGGGGAACACTGAAGCTTTCTTT. Encoded protein: CASSEVGNTEAFF. Full variable domain (missing parts from reference TRBV5-1 and TRBJ1-1): KAGVTQTPRYLIKTRGQQVTLSCSPISGHRSVSWYQQTPGQGLQFLFEYFSETQRNKGNFPGRFSGRQFSNSRSEMNVSTLELGDSALYLCASSEVGNTEAFFGQGTRLTVV.

The gene calls are TRBV29-1 and TRBJ2-7, with 9 bases that match TRBD1. Germline V gene sequence: CDR1 SQVTM, CDR2 ANQGSEA. Germline trimming cut 3 bases from V and 6 bases from J; bases unmatched to any gene: 3. There are 12 residues in the CDR3. The CDR3 DNA is TGCAGCGTTGATTGGACAGGGGTCGAGCAGTACTTC. Translation: CSVDWTGVEQYF.

This chain uses TRBV2 with TRBJ2-7; no definite D call. The CDR3 has 13 amino acids. The V and J ends lost 6 bases and 2 bases respectively, with 11 bases between them. Germline lookup yields CDR1 SNHLY and CDR2 FYNNEI. The chain's CDR3 is CASSVVKTYEQYV. The DNA for the CDR3 is TGTGCCAGCAGCGTGGTCAAGACCTACGAGCAGTACGTC.

This clonotype has ten or more counts. V is TRBV12-3 or TRBV12-4 and J is TRBJ1-1, with a possible D match to TRBD1 (5 bases). V lost 3 bases and J lost 1, with 9 bases in between. This CDR3 is 14 amino acids long. The CDR3 coding sequence is TGTGCCAGCAGTTTTTGGGGCGGGAACACTGAAGCTTTCTTT. Residues: CASSFWGGNTEAFF.

The rearrangement uses TRBV7-8 and TRBJ1-1; TRBD1 might be the D (5 bases). There are 13 residues in the CDR3. The germline gives CDR1 SGHVS, CDR2 FQNEAQ. Trimming cost V 8 bases and J 5 bases, with 15 bases left between them. CDR3 sequence reads: CASHQGLRTEAFF. The CDR3 nucleotides read TGTGCCAGCCATCAGGGACTAAGAACTGAAGCTTTCTTT.

This clonotype was counted a few times. The chain has TRBV4-3 and TRBJ2-1, with D unresolved. Trimming stripped 1 base from V and 7 bases from J, with 11 bases between. Germline-derived CDR1 and CDR2 are LGHNA and YSLEER. The CDR3 totals 14 residues. CDR3 sequence (DNA): TGCGCCAGCAGCCAAGTAGTTCAAGGGAATGAGCAGTTCTTC. Translated: CASSQVVQGNEQFF.

V and J are TRBV10-3 and TRBJ2-3; 9 positions match TRBD2. Germline V lookup: CDR1 ENHRY, CDR2 SYGVKD. The CDR3 extends over 15 amino acids. The trim removed 7 bases at V and 3 bases at J, leaving 8 bases unmatched. Here the CDR3 reads CAITVSGGTTDTQYF. The CDR3 region has the DNA TGTGCCATCACAGTAAGCGGGGGGACTACAGATACGCAGTATTTT.

The CDR3 reads CSAPRGAAYNEQFF. Here the CDR3 DNA reads TGCAGTGCTCCCCGGGGGGCGGCGTACAATGAGCAGTTCTTC. The chain uses TRBV20-1 and TRBJ2-1; tentative D call: TRBD2 (7 bases). Between the trimmed V and J ends, which lost 5 bases and 4 bases, there was a span of 15 bases. The CDR3 covers 14 residues. Germline loops: CDR1 DFQATT, CDR2 SNEGSKA (reference sequence).

A few counts support this clonotype. A far larger clone is off by one base, so a read error is likely. The chain combines TRBV7-3 with TRBJ1-5; D uncertain. Germline CDR1 reads SGHTA; CDR2 reads FQGTGA. CDR3 length: 12 amino acids. V was trimmed by 2 bases and J by 6 bases, leaving 5 bases between them. DNA of the CDR3: TGTGCCAGCAGCTTATGGAGTCAGCCCCAGCATTTT. Translated: CASSLWSQPQHF.

This clonotype was recorded a few times. The chain has TRBV27 and TRBJ2-7; D not resolved. V dropped 9 bases and J dropped 2 bases, with 5 bases sitting between them. The CDR3 runs to 10 residues. The germline CDR1 and CDR2 sequences are MNHEY and SMNVEV (reference sequence). In DNA form, the CDR3 reads TGTGCCAGTATCGCCTACGAGCAGTACGTC. Protein: CASIAYEQYV.

This clonotype was counted at least ten times. The V and J genes are TRBV7-2 and TRBJ2-5, with TRBD1 matching 10 bases. With V trimmed by 5 bases and J by 5 bases, 8 bases remained unmatched. Per the germline V gene, CDR1 is SGHTA and CDR2 is FQGNSA. The CDR3 length is 15 residues. CDR3 nucleotides: TGTGCCAGCAGCCCGTGGGACAGGGGAAAGGAGACCCAGTACTTC. This translates into CASSPWDRGKETQYF.

This clonotype was seen a handful of times. This rearrangement joins TRBV11-2 to TRBJ2-5, with D possibly TRBD2 on 6 matching bases. V lost 7 bases and J 0 bases, leaving 15 bases between the germline ends. This CDR3 has 15 residues. Germline assignment: CDR1 SGHAT and CDR2 FQNNGV. In nucleotides, the CDR3 is TGTGCCAGCACCCCCTACACGGGGGACCAAGAGACCCAGTACTTC. Its protein product is CASTPYTGDQETQYF.

The chain carries TRBV20-1 and TRBJ2-7; no clear D. Germline V CDR1 and CDR2: DFQATT, SNEGSKA (reference sequence). The CDR3 length is 15 residues. V lost 0 bases to trimming and J lost 0 bases, with 12 bases between them. CDR3 in amino acids: CSARDRSLPSYEQYV. The CDR3 DNA reads TGCAGTGCTAGAGATCGCAGCCTACCCTCCTACGAGCAGTACGTC.

V gene TRBV19 combines with J gene TRBJ1-1, with D uncertain. The CDR3 totals 13 residues. Germline assignment: CDR1 LNHDA and CDR2 SQIVND (reference sequence). V shed 6 bases and J shed 6 bases, with 14 bases lying between them. CDR3 DNA sequence: TGTGCCAGTAGAGATTTTGGTTTCGCTGAAGCTTTCTTT. It specifies CASRDFGFAEAFF.

The chain has TRBV4-1 and TRBJ2-7; 7 bases line up with TRBD2. Germline CDR1 reads MGHRA; CDR2 reads YSYEKL. The trim removed 0 bases at V and 0 bases at J, leaving 5 bases unmatched. The CDR3 consists of 16 residues. Written as DNA, the CDR3 is TGCGCCAGCAGCCAAGATGGAAGCGGGGCCTCCTACGAGCAGTACTTC. Translated: CASSQDGSGASYEQYF.

The V call is TRBV5-6, the J call TRBJ1-4; 9 nucleotides match TRBD1. V dropped 4 bases and J dropped 8; count of bases not matched to a gene: 9. Germline values: CDR1 SGHDT, CDR2 YYEEEE. This CDR3 has 15 residues. The CDR3 loop reads CASSNPGQGREKLFF. CDR3 nucleotide sequence: TGTGCCAGCAGCAACCCGGGACAGGGAAGGGAAAAACTGTTTTTT.